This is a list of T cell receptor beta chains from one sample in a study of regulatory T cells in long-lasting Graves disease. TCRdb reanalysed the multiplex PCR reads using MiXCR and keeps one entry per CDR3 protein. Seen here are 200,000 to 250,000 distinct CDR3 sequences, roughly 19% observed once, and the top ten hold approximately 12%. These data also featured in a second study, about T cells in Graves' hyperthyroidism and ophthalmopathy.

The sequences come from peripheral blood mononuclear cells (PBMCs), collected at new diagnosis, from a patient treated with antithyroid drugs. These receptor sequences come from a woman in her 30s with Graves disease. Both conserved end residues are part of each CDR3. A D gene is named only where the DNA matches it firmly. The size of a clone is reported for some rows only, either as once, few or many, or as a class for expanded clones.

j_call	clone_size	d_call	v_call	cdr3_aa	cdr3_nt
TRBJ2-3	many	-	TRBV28	CASTSAGTPTYF	TGTGCCAGCACTTCTGCCGGGACTCCGACGTATTTT
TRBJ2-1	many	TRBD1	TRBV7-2	CASGGTGQIEEQFF	TGTGCCAGCGGGGGGACAGGGCAAATCGAGGAGCAGTTCTTC
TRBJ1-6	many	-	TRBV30	CAWSPFGGYSPLHF	TGTGCCTGGAGCCCCTTTGGGGGGTATTCACCCCTCCACTTT
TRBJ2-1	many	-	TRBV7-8	CASSLTGDYNEQFF	TGTGCCAGCAGCTTAACCGGGGACTACAATGAGCAGTTCTTC
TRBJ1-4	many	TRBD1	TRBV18	CASSPGQGNEKLFF	TGTGCCAGCTCACCGGGACAGGGGAATGAAAAACTGTTTTTT
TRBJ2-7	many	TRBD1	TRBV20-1	CSARIFGTETYEQYF	TGCAGTGCCAGAATCTTCGGGACAGAGACCTACGAGCAGTACTTC
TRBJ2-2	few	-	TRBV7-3	CASSTHKAGELFF	TGTGCCAGCAGCACCCACAAAGCCGGGGAGCTGTTTTTT
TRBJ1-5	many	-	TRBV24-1	CATSDSRNPGKPQHF	TGTGCCACCAGTGACTCAAGGAACCCAGGCAAGCCCCAGCATTTT
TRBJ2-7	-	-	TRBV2	CASSPRSSSYEQYF	TGTGCCAGCAGCCCGCGGTCGAGCTCCTACGAGCAGTACTTC
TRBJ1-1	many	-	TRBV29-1	CSVGDRLNTEAFF	TGCAGCGTTGGCGACAGACTGAACACTGAAGCTTTCTTT
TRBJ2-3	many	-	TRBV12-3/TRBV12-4	CASTLRGVGLGGDTQYF	TGTGCCAGCACCCTGAGGGGTGTGGGACTGGGGGGCGATACGCAGTATTTT
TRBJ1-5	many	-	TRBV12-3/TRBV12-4	CASSFMTEESNQPQHF	TGTGCCAGCAGTTTTATGACGGAAGAGAGCAATCAGCCCCAGCATTTT
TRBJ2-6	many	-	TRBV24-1	CATSAGGFSGANVLTF	TGTGCCACCAGCGCCGGGGGATTCTCTGGGGCCAACGTCCTGACTTTC
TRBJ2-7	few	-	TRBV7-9	CASSPAGRQGPEQYF	TGTGCCAGCAGCCCGGCGGGGAGGCAGGGCCCCGAGCAGTACTTC
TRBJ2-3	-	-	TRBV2	CASSPRRSVDTQYF	TGTGCCAGCAGCCCCCGCAGGAGTGTCGATACGCAGTATTTT
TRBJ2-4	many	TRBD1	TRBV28	CASRGQGAKNIQYF	TGTGCCAGCAGGGGACAGGGGGCCAAAAACATTCAGTACTTC
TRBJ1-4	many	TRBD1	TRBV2	CASRIRGPNEKLFF	TGTGCCAGCAGGATCAGGGGGCCTAATGAAAAACTGTTTTTT
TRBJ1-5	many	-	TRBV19	CASSIKGLSNQPQHF	TGTGCCAGTAGTATAAAGGGGCTAAGCAATCAGCCCCAGCATTTT
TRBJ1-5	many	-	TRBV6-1	CASRGRESNQPQHF	TGTGCCAGCAGGGGCAGGGAAAGCAATCAGCCCCAGCATTTT
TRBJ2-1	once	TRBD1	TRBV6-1	CASSPGQGGDLYNEQFF	TGTGCCAGCAGTCCTGGACAGGGAGGCGACCTATATAATGAGCAGTTCTTC
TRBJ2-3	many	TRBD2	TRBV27	CATDSGTSGRAQDTQYF	TGTGCCACCGATTCCGGGACTAGCGGGAGGGCCCAGGATACGCAGTATTTT
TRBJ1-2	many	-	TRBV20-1	CSARGADPFSNYGYTF	TGCAGTGCTAGAGGGGCCGACCCCTTTTCTAACTATGGCTACACCTTC
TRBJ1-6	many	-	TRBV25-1	CASRSSGGSSPLHF	TGTGCCAGCCGCTCCTCCGGGGGTAGTTCACCCCTCCACTTT
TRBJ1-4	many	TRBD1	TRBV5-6	CASSLAGQGYEKLFF	TGTGCCAGCAGCTTGGCCGGACAGGGGTATGAAAAACTGTTTTTT
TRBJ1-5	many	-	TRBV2	CASSAGTHQPQHF	TGTGCCAGCAGTGCCGGGACACATCAGCCCCAGCATTTT
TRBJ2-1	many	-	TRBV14	CASSAGVGQINEQFF	TGTGCCAGCAGCGCCGGGGTAGGTCAGATCAATGAGCAGTTCTTC
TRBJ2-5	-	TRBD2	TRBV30	CACGLAGDAAQYF	TGTGCCTGCGGACTAGCGGGAGACGCGGCCCAGTACTTC
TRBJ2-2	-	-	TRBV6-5	CASSSRPGAGPNTGELFF	TGTGCCAGCAGTTCTCGACCGGGGGCAGGCCCGAACACCGGGGAGCTGTTTTTT
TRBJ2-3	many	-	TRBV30	CAWSVALAVTDTQYF	TGTGCCTGGAGTGTGGCGTTAGCGGTCACAGATACGCAGTATTTT
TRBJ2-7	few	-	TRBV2	CASRSQGGEQYF	TGTGCCAGCAGATCACAGGGAGGAGAGCAGTACTTC
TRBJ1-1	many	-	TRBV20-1	CSALRGGGTEAFF	TGCAGTGCCCTGCGAGGTGGGGGCACTGAAGCTTTCTTT
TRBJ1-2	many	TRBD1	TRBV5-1	CASSFGGQSFYGYTF	TGCGCCAGCAGCTTTGGGGGACAGAGCTTCTATGGCTACACCTTC
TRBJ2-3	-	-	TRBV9	CASSVEGGGAGYTQYF	TGTGCCAGCAGCGTAGAGGGTGGGGGGGCCGGATATACGCAGTATTTT
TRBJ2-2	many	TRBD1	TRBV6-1	CASSRGQGYTGELFF	TGTGCCAGCAGCCGCGGACAGGGCTACACCGGGGAGCTGTTTTTT
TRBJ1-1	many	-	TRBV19	CASSGGDAFF	TGTGCCAGTAGTGGGGGAGACGCTTTCTTT
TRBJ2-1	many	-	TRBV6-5	CASSYTSDLFQFF	TGTGCCAGCAGTTACACCTCGGACTTATTTCAGTTCTTC
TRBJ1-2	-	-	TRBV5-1	CASSPHENYGYTF	TGCGCCAGCAGCCCCCACGAGAACTATGGCTACACCTTC
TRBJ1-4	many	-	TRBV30	CAWRDGWHEKLFF	TGTGCCTGGAGGGACGGCTGGCATGAAAAACTGTTTTTT
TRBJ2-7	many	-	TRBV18	CASSPPAPGASYEQYF	TGTGCCAGCTCACCACCGGCCCCAGGGGCATCCTACGAGCAGTACTTC
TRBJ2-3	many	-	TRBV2	CASKRRTGADTQYF	TGTGCCAGCAAACGTCGTACAGGAGCAGATACGCAGTATTTT
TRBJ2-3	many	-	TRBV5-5	CASSLNGGADTQYF	TGTGCCAGCAGCCTCAACGGGGGCGCAGATACGCAGTATTTT
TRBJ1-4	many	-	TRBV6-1	CASSPTGGREKLFF	TGTGCCAGCAGTCCAACCGGGGGTCGTGAAAAACTGTTTTTT
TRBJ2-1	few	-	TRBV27	CASSPGTKGTYNEQFF	TGTGCCAGCAGTCCAGGGACGAAGGGGACCTACAATGAGCAGTTCTTC
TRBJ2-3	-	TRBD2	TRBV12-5	CASGLVLGGGGNTQYF	TGTGCTAGTGGTTTGGTGCTGGGCGGGGGGGGGAATACGCAGTATTTT